The TCR beta chain under discussion was sequenced for a study of T cell responses to AZD1222 COVID-19 vaccine. Per the germline V gene, CDR1 is SGHDN and CDR2 is FVKESK. The CDR3 is made up of 16 amino acids. V was clipped by 4 bases and J by 3 bases, with 16 bases between them. Clones were read by immunoSEQ multiplex PCR, and TCRdb kept only the in-frame ones, dropping some. The sample has approximately 150,000 clones, roughly 89% seen once. The source was peripheral blood, collected on day 0 of AZD1222 vaccination. The source of this sequence is an adult in good health. The chain links TRBV14 to TRBJ2-4; D assignment may be TRBD1 or TRBD2 (5 bases each). The CDR3 sequence: CASSRDGAWGKNIQYF. The CDR3 DNA sequence: TGTGCCAGCAGCCGCGACGGGGCCTGGGGCAAAAACATTCAGTACTTC.